Here is one T cell receptor beta chain with its context. The source of the sample is a study of T cell changes during pregnancy in multiple sclerosis. Generated by immunoSEQ multiplex PCR, the TCRdb table keeps only in-frame clones and is missing some. Of about 46,000 clones listed, around 93% are singletons. The CDR3 consists of 20 residues. This chain links TRBV12-1 with TRBJ2-3; TRBD2, the table's D call, was not compared with the DNA. TRBV12-1 is noted as a pseudogene. The material was CD8+ T cells from peripheral blood mononuclear cells, obtained in the first trimester of pregnancy. The sequence came from a female donor with multiple sclerosis, enrolled in a pregnancy study. CDR3 nucleotides: TGTGCCAGCAGCTCCGGGGAAGGACTAGCGGGGGGTTGCCTCACAGATACGCAGTATTTT. Encoded protein: CASSSGEGLAGGCLTDTQYF.